This TCR beta chain was observed in a study of blood T cell repertoires in COVID-19. Across the study: T cells, B-cell-depleted T cells, or PBMCs supplied cDNA or gDNA.

The protocol was immunoSEQ multiplex PCR, while the TCRdb copy is restricted to in-frame clones and leaves out a portion. The sample contains about 150,000 clones, around 89% of which appear only once. CDR1 and CDR2 (germline): PRHDT, FYEKMQ (reference sequence). After removal of 4 bases from V and 7 bases from J, the junction contained 7 bases not matched to a gene. The CDR3 is made up of 14 amino acids. The chain is built from TRBV13 and TRBJ1-5; 7 bases align to TRBD1. The clonotype comes from a woman in her thirties or forties with acute or convalescent COVID-19. The sequenced sample consisted of peripheral blood. Here the CDR3 DNA reads TGTGCCAGCAGCTCGAGGGGGCAGAGCCAGCCCCAGCATTTT. Protein product: CASSSRGQSQPQHF.